This T cell receptor beta chain was found in a study of T cell responses to AZD1222 COVID-19 vaccine. Overall study context: Second doses at about 4 or about 12 weeks were pooled. The study, taken as a whole, reports: Repertoire sampling occurred only after the peak T cell response. Epitopes outside B.1.351 and B.1.1.7 mutated regions reportedly drew nearly half of spike TCRs.

Germline V gives CDR1 SQVTM, CDR2 ANQGSEA. V lost 3 bases, J lost 0 bases, and 17 bases lay in between. The CDR3 sequence is 16 residues long. As for this clone: The antigen remains unidentified.

TCRdb keeps only in-frame clones here, not all; method: immunoSEQ multiplex PCR. The sample includes some 140,000 clones, approximately 90% of them seen just once. The specimen was peripheral blood, collected on day 0 of AZD1222 vaccination. This TCR was sampled from an adult in good health. V usage is TRBV29-1 and J usage is TRBJ1-1; D uncertain. The CDR3, as DNA: TGCAGCGTTGATAATAGTACCCACCCTTTGAACACTGAAGCTTTCTTT. Amino acids: CSVDNSTHPLNTEAFF.